This TCR beta chain emerged from a study of response to subunit inactivated influenza vaccine. Study-wide results and caveats: Researchers suggested that each seasonal influenza vaccination recruits few new T cells.

TCRdb used MiXCR to reprocess the RT-PCR reads, holding one entry per CDR3 protein. Of some 500,000 distinct CDR3 sequences in the sample, 13% are singletons; the top ten hold about an eighth. Concerning this clonotype: The antigen remains undetermined.

This CDR3 spans 15 amino acids. Trimming removed 5 bases from V and 3 bases from J, with 11 bases in between. The germline V gene encodes CDR1 MDHEN and CDR2 SYDVKM. This TCR derives from a man between 45 and 60 years old who received an inactivated influenza vaccine. The sequenced sample was PBMCs from blood, obtained about 40 days after vaccination. The chain combines TRBV28 with TRBJ1-6; D unresolved. CDR3 loop: CASSPPGDYNSPLHF. The CDR3 nucleotides are TGTGCCAGCAGTCCGCCCGGTGACTATAATTCACCCCTCCACTTT.